What follows are 9 T cell receptor beta chains derived from one specimen sequenced in a study of blood T cell repertoires in COVID-19 (dated by TCRdb to the early 2020s). Receptor libraries were prepared by the immunoSEQ multiplex PCR assay. TCRdb's version of the immuneACCESS table is confined to in-frame rearrangements and falls short of the full clone set. An unresolved V gene accounts for under half of the shortfall where checked; the remainder is of unknown origin. The table for this sample lists more than 150,000 clones; about 88% of them were counted only once. The ten biggest clones cover roughly 14% of the sample. The sequenced sample was peripheral blood. The source of these receptors is a young man with active or convalescent COVID-19.

V usage is TRBV12-3 or TRBV12-4 and J usage is TRBJ1-3; TRBD1 is a possible D gene (5 bases). The ends were cut back, 11 bases at V and 4 bases at J, with 12 bases in the middle. The CDR3 sequence is 12 residues long. The DNA of the CDR3 is TGTGCCTTCTCGGGGGACGGAAACACCATATATTTT. Amino acid sequence: CAFSGDGNTIYF.

The table lists this clone with a count of one. The V and J genes are TRBV4-3 and TRBJ2-2; TRBD2 aligns across 8 bases. Per the germline V gene, CDR1 is LGHNA and CDR2 is YSLEER. The CDR3 is 16 amino acids. The J segment lost 8 bases and the V segment lost 4 bases, leaving 12 bases of the junction unmatched. DNA for the CDR3: TGCGCCAGCAGCCGGGCGGGGGGATTGAGAAGTGGGGAGCTGTTTTTT. This translates into CASSRAGGLRSGELFF.

This chain uses TRBV6-4 with TRBJ2-1; D is possibly TRBD2 (5 bases). The CDR3 consists of 15 residues. V was trimmed by 5 bases and J by 4 bases, leaving 15 bases between them. The V gene's germline CDR1 is MRHNA and CDR2 SNTAGT. CDR3 sequence reads: CASSYQAEQYNEQFF. The CDR3 nucleotides are TGTGCCAGCAGTTATCAAGCGGAGCAGTACAATGAGCAGTTCTTC.

The rearrangement links TRBV4-1 to TRBJ1-3; TRBD1 is a possible D gene (5 bases). Trimming took off 0 bases at V and 0 bases at J, with 15 bases between the two ends. The CDR3 length is 18 residues. The germline V gene encodes CDR1 MGHRA and CDR2 YSYEKL. CDR3 bases: TGCGCCAGCAGCCAAGATCACCCGGACACCTACTCTGGAAACACCATATATTTT. Its protein is CASSQDHPDTYSGNTIYF.

V gene TRBV11-2 combines with J gene TRBJ2-4; possible D gene TRBD2, 5 bases. The V and J ends lost 11 bases and 0 bases respectively, with 11 bases between them. CDR3 length: 13 amino acids. Germline CDR1 reads SGHAT; CDR2 reads FQNNGV. The CDR3 loop reads CASGGLAKNIQYF. The CDR3 DNA is TGTGCCTCCGGCGGACTAGCCAAAAACATTCAGTACTTC.

The V call is TRBV7-9, the J call TRBJ2-2; tentative D call: TRBD2 (5 bases). V lost 0 bases and J lost 6, with 8 bases in between. The CDR3 length is 14 residues. Germline-derived CDR1 and CDR2 are SEHNR and FQNEAQ (reference sequence). CDR3 bases: TGTGCCAGCAGCTTAGCCGGCGGGTCCGGGGAGCTGTTTTTT. The encoded protein is CASSLAGGSGELFF.

The chain joins TRBV9 to TRBJ1-1; the D is unclear. The CDR3 covers 17 residues. Germline assignment: CDR1 SGDLS and CDR2 YYNGEE. Trimming left V 3 bases short and J 4 bases short, with 22 bases between. The CDR3 nucleotides read TGTGCCAGCAGCGAATCCGTTACCTGGGTTGGGAGCACTGAAGCTTTCTTT. It translates to CASSESVTWVGSTEAFF.

The CDR3 bases are TGTGCCAGCAGCTTTAGGCCAGGGGGGTCCTACGAGCAGTACTTC. It translates to CASSFRPGGSYEQYF. This chain uses TRBV7-6 with TRBJ2-7; D might be TRBD1 (7 bases). Germline V CDR1 and CDR2: SGHVS, FNYEAQ. V lost 3 bases, J lost 1 base, and 13 bases lay in between. The CDR3 sequence is 15 residues long.

In this sample, this clone turned up a few times. The J gene is TRBJ1-5, the V gene TRBV7-2; D remains unclear. Germline V gene lookup returns CDR1 SGHTA and CDR2 FQGNSA. Trimming shortened V by 1 base and J by 6 bases, and 13 bases separated the two germline ends. The CDR3 contains 15 residues. The chain's CDR3 is CASSLEGWPGQPQHF. CDR3 coding DNA: TGTGCCAGCAGCTTAGAAGGCTGGCCGGGTCAGCCCCAGCATTTT.